These 11 T cell receptor beta chains came from one sample sequenced in a study of human versus mouse CDR3 diversity and MHC coevolution. Sequencing was performed with immunoSEQ multiplex PCR; in TCRdb, only in-frame clones are kept and a portion is missing. The table includes 75,000 to 90,000 clones, 90% to 95% detected once. Input material: naive CD4+ T cells from blood. Subset noted: CD45RO-negative CD62L-positive naive CD4 T cells. The source of these receptors is a person aged 25-75 years in good health.

V gene TRBV5-5 combines with J gene TRBJ1-1; weak D call: TRBD1 (6 bases). The germline gives CDR1 SGHKS, CDR2 YYEKEE (reference sequence). CDR3 length equals 15 residues. With 5 bases removed from V and 0 bases from J, the gap between germline ends came to 14 bases. The CDR3 nucleotides are TGTGCCAGCAGGGAGCCAGGGGCTATGAACACTGAAGCTTTCTTT. Its protein is CASREPGAMNTEAFF.

The V gene is TRBV7-6, the J gene TRBJ2-1; TRBD2 aligns across 11 bases. Germline CDR1 and CDR2: SGHVS and FNYEAQ. V gave up 1 base and J gave up 4 bases; unmatched junction bases: 3. The CDR3 has 16 residues. CDR3 loop: CASSLGGLAAYNEQFF. The CDR3 region has the DNA TGTGCCAGCAGCTTAGGGGGACTAGCGGCATACAATGAGCAGTTCTTC.

On this clone: An end of the junction does not agree with germline; a read error may underlie this. This chain uses TRBV11-3 with TRBJ2-7; TRBD1 matches at 10 bases. Per germline, CDR1 SGHNT and CDR2 YENEEA. CDR3 size: 15 residues. The CDR3 region is CASSSSGDRGSEQCF. The CDR3 DNA follows: TGTGCCAGCAGCTCCAGTGGGGACAGGGGCAGCGAGCAGTGCTTC.

The CDR3 is CASSGARAGGEQYF. In nucleotides, the CDR3 is TGTGCCAGCAGCGGGGCTAGGGCCGGGGGGGAGCAGTACTTC. This chain connects TRBV9 to TRBJ2-7, with 7 bases identical to TRBD2. Per the germline V gene, CDR1 is SGDLS and CDR2 is YYNGEE. CDR3 length: 14 amino acids. J lost 7 bases, V lost 3 bases, and 10 bases had no gene match.

The chain is built from TRBV30 and TRBJ2-7; no definite D call. Trimming left V 4 bases short and J 5 bases short, with 18 bases between. CDR3 size: 14 residues. Germline lookup yields CDR1 GTSNPN and CDR2 SVGIG (reference sequence). CDR3: CAWKAPGSPNEQYF. For the CDR3, the DNA is TGTGCCTGGAAAGCCCCCGGGTCCCCCAACGAGCAGTACTTC.

V gene TRBV4-3 combines with J gene TRBJ1-1, with unresolved D. The germline V gene has CDR1 LGHNA and CDR2 YSLEER. Trimming left V 0 bases short and J 0 bases short, with 2 bases between. CDR3 size: 13 residues. CDR3 DNA: TGCGCCAGCAGCCAAGATATGAACACTGAAGCTTTCTTT. Translation gives CASSQDMNTEAFF.

The gene calls are TRBV7-6 and TRBJ2-2; D ambiguous. V shed 5 bases and J shed 1 base, with 5 bases lying between them. Germline values: CDR1 SGHVS, CDR2 FNYEAQ. The CDR3 totals 13 residues. The CDR3 reads CASSPVNTGELFF. CDR3 DNA: TGTGCCAGCAGCCCCGTGAACACCGGGGAGCTGTTTTTT.

The chain carries TRBV5-5 and TRBJ2-5; 8 positions match TRBD2. The germline V gene has CDR1 SGHKS and CDR2 YYEKEE (reference sequence). The junction had 8 bases not matched to a gene; V was cut back by 2 bases and J by 2 bases. This CDR3 spans 16 amino acids. Here the CDR3 DNA reads TGTGCCAGCAGCTTCCGAGCGGGAGATAGACAAGAGACCCAGTACTTC. This sequence encodes CASSFRAGDRQETQYF.

This sequence joins TRBV4-2 and TRBJ2-2; 13 bases are shared with TRBD2. Trimming cost V 3 bases and J 4 bases; bases outside gene matches: 2. This CDR3 comprises 16 residues. Germline loops: CDR1 LGHNA, CDR2 YNFKEQ. CDR3 bases: TGTGCCAGCAGCCATGGACTAGCGGGGGCCACCGGGGAGCTGTTTTTT. Encoded protein: CASSHGLAGATGELFF.

The chain combines TRBV28 with TRBJ1-1; TRBD1 might be the D (6 bases). The CDR3 runs to 15 residues. Germline V lookup: CDR1 MDHEN, CDR2 SYDVKM. The V gene lost 4 bases and the J gene lost 4 bases, with 16 bases spanning the gap. The CDR3 DNA reads TGTGCCAGCAGTTCATTCAGGGGTGAGGGCACTGAAGCTTTCTTT. Translating gives CASSSFRGEGTEAFF.

This chain joins TRBV29-1 and TRBJ2-7; 8 bases line up with TRBD1. In germline, CDR1 is SQVTM, CDR2 ANQGSEA. This CDR3 has 13 residues. Trimming removed 3 bases from V and 5 bases from J; junction bases left unmatched: 6. CDR3 residues: CSVDRQGRHEQYF. The CDR3, as DNA: TGCAGCGTTGATAGACAGGGGCGGCACGAGCAGTACTTC.